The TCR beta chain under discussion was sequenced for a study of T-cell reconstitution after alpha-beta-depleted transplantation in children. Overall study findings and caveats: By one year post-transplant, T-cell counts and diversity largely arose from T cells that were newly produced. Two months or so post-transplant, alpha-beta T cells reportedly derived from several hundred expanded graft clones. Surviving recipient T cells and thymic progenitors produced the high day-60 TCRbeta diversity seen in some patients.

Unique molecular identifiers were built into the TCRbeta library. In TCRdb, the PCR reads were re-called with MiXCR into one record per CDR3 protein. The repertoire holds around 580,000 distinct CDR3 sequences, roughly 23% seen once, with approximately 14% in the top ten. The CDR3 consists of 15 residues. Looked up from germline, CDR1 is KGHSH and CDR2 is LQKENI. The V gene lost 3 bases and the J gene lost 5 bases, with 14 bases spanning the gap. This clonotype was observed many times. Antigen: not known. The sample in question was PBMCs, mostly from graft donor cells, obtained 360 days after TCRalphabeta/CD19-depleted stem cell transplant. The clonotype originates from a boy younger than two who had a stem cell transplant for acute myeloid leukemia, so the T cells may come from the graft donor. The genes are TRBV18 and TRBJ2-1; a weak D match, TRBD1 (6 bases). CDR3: CASSPSDRQNNEQFF. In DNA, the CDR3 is TGTGCCAGCTCACCGAGCGACAGGCAAAACAATGAGCAGTTCTTC.